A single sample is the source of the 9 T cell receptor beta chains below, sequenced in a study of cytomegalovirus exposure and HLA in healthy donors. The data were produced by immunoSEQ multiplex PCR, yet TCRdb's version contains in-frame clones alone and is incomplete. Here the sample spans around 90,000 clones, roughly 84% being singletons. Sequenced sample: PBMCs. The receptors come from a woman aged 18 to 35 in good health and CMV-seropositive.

CDR3 loop: CSATGQGDQPQHF. The CDR3 coding sequence is TGCAGCGCTACTGGACAGGGGGATCAGCCCCAGCATTTT. The rearrangement links TRBV29-1 to TRBJ1-5; 10 bases align to TRBD1. This CDR3 has 13 residues. V gave up 7 bases and J gave up 5 bases; unmatched junction bases: 5. The germline V gene has CDR1 SQVTM and CDR2 ANQGSEA.

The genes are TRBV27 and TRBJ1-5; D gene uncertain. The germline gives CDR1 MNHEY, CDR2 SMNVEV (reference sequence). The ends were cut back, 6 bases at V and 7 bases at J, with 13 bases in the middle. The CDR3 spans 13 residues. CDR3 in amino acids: CASSSTHSQPQHF. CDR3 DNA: TGTGCCAGCAGCTCGACACACTCCCAGCCCCAGCATTTT.

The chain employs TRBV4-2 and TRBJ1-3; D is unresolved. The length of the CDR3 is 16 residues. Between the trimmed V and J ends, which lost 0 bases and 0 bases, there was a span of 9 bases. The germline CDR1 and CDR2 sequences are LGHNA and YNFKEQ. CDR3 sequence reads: CASSQEEGSSGNTIYF. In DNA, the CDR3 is TGTGCCAGCAGCCAAGAAGAGGGTAGCTCTGGAAACACCATATATTTT.

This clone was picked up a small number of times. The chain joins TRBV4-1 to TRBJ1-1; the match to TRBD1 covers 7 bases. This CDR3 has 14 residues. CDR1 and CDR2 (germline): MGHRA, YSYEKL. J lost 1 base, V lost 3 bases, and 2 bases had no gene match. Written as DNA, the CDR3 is TGCGCCAGCAGCCAGGACAGGCCGAACACTGAAGCTTTCTTT. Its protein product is CASSQDRPNTEAFF.

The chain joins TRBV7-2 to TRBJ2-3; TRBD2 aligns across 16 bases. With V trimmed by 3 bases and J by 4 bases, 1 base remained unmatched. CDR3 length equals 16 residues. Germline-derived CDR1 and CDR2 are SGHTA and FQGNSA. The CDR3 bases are TGTGCCAGCAGCTTGGGACTAGCGGGGGGGCCAGATACGCAGTATTTT. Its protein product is CASSLGLAGGPDTQYF. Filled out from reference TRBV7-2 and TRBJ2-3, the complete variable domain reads GAGVSQSPSNKVTEKGKDVELRCDPISGHTALYWYRQSLGQGLEFLIYFQGNSAPDKSGLPSDRFSAERTGGSVSTLTIQRTQQEDSAVYLCASSLGLAGGPDTQYFGPGTRLTVL.

This chain's CDR3 is CASSVGGGAGYEQYF. CDR3 DNA sequence: TGTGCCAGCAGCGTAGGAGGGGGCGCAGGCTACGAGCAGTACTTC. The chain couples TRBV9 to TRBJ2-7, with 7 bases matching TRBD1. CDR3 length equals 15 residues. The V segment lost 0 bases and the J segment 3 bases; nucleotides outside the gene matches: 6. Germline-derived CDR1 and CDR2 are SGDLS and YYNGEE.

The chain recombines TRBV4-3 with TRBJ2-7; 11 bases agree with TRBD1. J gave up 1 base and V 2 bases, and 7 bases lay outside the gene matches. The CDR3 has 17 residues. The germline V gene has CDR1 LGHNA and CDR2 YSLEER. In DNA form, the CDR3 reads TGCGCCAGCAGCCAACGGACAGGGGGCGGGGGATCCTACGAGCAGTACTTC. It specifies CASSQRTGGGGSYEQYF.

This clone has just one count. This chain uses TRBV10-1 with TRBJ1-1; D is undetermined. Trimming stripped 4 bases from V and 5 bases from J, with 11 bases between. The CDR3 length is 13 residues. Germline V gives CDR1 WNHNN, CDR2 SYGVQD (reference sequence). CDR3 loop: CASSGGLGTEAFF. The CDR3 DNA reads TGCGCCAGCAGTGGAGGGCTGGGGACTGAAGCTTTCTTT.

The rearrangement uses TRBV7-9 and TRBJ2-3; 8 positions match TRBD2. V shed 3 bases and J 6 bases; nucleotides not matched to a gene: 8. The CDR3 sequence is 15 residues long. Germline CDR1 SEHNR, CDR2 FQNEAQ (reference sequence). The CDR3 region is CASSLDLGGADTQYF. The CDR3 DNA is TGTGCCAGCAGCTTGGATCTCGGGGGGGCGGATACGCAGTATTTT.